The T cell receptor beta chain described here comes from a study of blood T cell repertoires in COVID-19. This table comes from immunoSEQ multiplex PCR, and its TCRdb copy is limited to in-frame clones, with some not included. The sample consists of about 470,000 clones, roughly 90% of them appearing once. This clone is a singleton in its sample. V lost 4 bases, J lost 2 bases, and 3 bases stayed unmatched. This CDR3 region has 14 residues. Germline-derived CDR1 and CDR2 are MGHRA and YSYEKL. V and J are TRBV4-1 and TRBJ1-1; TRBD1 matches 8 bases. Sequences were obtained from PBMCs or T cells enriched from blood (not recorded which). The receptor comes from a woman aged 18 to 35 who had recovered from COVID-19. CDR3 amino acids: CASSLGQDNTEAFF. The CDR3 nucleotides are TGCGCCAGCAGCCTGGGACAGGATAACACTGAAGCTTTCTTT.